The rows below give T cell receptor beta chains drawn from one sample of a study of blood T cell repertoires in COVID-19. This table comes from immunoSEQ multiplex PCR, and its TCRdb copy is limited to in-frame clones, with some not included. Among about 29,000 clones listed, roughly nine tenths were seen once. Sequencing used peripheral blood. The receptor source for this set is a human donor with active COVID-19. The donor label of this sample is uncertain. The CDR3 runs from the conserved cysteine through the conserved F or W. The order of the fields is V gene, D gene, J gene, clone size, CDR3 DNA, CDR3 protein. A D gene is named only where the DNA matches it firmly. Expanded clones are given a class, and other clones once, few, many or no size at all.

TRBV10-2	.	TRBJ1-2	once	TGCGCCAGCAGTCAGGGGTATGGCTACACCTTC	CASSQGYGYTF
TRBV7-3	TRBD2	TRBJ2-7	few	TGTGCCAGCAGCTTAGGACTAGCGTGCCCTCGCTACGAGCAGTACTTC	CASSLGLACPRYEQYF
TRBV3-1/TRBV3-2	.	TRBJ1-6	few	TGTGCCAGCAGCCAGGACAGATATTCACCCCTCCACTTT	CASSQDRYSPLHF
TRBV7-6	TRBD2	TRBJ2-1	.	TGTGCCAGCAGCTCCTGGACTAGCTTGAGCTCCTACAATGAGCAGTTCTTC	CASSSWTSLSSYNEQFF
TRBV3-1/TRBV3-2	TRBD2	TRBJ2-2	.	TGTGCCAGCAGCCAGACTAGCGGGGACAACACCGGGGAGCTGTTTTTT	CASSQTSGDNTGELFF
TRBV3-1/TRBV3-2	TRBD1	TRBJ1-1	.	TGTGCCAGCAGCCCCCTTTCGGGACAGGGGGTAGCTGAAGCTTTCTTT	CASSPLSGQGVAEAFF
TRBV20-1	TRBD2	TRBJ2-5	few	TGCAGTGCTAGTACAGGGACTAGCGGGAACAACCAAGAGACCCAGTACTTC	CSASTGTSGNNQETQYF
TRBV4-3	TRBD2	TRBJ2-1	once	TGCGCCAGCAGCCCCGCCCTCCTAGCGGGAGAGAGGTACAATGAGCAGTTCTTC	CASSPALLAGERYNEQFF
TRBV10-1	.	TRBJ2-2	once	TGCGCCAGCAGTGAGGCCAGGGGAAACACCGGGGAGCTGTTTTTT	CASSEARGNTGELFF
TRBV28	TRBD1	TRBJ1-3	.	TGTGCCAGCACCGCAGGGGGGTCCGGAAACACCATATATTTT	CASTAGGSGNTIYF
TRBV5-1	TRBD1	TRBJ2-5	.	TGCGCCAGCAGCTCGGGGACAGGGGGCTATGGTCAAGAGACCCAGTACTTC	CASSSGTGGYGQETQYF
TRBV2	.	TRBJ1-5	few	TGTGCCAGCAAACAGGGCGGGTGGTCCCAGCATTTT	CASKQGGWSQHF
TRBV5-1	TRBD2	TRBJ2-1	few	TGCGCCAGCAGCCATGGGGCCTATAGCGGGGGGGCCTCCTACAATGAGCAGTTCTTC	CASSHGAYSGGASYNEQFF
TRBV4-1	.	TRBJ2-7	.	TGCGCCAGCAGCCACCGGACCCCCGGGGTGGCCTTCGAGCAGTACTTC	CASSHRTPGVAFEQYF
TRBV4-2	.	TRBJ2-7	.	TGTGCCAGCAGCCAAGATCCCCACCGGGGATTACTCTACGAGCAGTACTTC	CASSQDPHRGLLYEQYF
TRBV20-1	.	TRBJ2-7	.	TGCAGTATGGAGAAGTCCTACGAGCAGTACTTC	CSMEKSYEQYF
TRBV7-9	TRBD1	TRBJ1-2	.	TGTGCCAGCAGCTTAGGGTTTGGAGGACAGGGCTATGGCTACACCTTC	CASSLGFGGQGYGYTF
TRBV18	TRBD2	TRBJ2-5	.	TGTGCCAGCTCACCCCCTGGGCTAGCGGGGATGTCTGCTGAGACCCAGTACTTC	CASSPPGLAGMSAETQYF
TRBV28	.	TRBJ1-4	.	TGTGCCAGCAGTTTACGGGTTGAAAAACTGTTTTTT	CASSLRVEKLFF
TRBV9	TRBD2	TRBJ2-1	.	TGTGCCAGCAGCGCGCCAATAAGACGGACTAGCGGGTCCCCAACCTACAATGAGCAGTTCTTC	CASSAPIRRTSGSPTYNEQFF
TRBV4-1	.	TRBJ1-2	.	TGCGCCAGCAGCCCGTTAGACAGACAGTCCGTCTATGGCTACACCTTC	CASSPLDRQSVYGYTF
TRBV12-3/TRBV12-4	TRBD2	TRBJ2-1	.	TGTGCCAGCAGTCCGGGACTAGCAAATGAGCAGTTCTTC	CASSPGLANEQFF
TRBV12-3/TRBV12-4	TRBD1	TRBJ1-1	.	TGTGCCAGCAGGGACAGGGCGAACACTGAAGCTTTCTTT	CASRDRANTEAFF
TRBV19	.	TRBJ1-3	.	TGTGCCAGTAGACCGATGAGCTCTGGAAACACCATATATTTT	CASRPMSSGNTIYF
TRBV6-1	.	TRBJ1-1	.	TGTGCCAGCAGTGAGTTCCTCGGGGGGACGGACACTGAAGCTTTCTTT	CASSEFLGGTDTEAFF
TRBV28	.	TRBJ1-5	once	TGTGCCAGCAGCCTGACTGGCAGGGTGAATCAGCCCCAGCATTTT	CASSLTGRVNQPQHF
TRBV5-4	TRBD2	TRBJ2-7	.	TGTGCCAGCAGCCCCCCGGGACTAGCGAACCACGAGCAGTACTTC	CASSPPGLANHEQYF
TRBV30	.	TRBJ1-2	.	TGTGCCTGGAGTGAGGCGGCGGATGGCTACACCTTC	CAWSEAADGYTF
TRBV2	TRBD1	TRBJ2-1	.	TGTGCCAGCAGTGTGACAGGGGAGCAGTTCTTC	CASSVTGEQFF
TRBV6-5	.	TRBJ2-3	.	TGTGCCAGCAGAGCGAGCAGGGCAGGGGGGCATACGCAGTATTTT	CASRASRAGGHTQYF
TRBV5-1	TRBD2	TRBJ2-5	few	TGCGCCAGCAGCTTAGCGGGGGCACAAGAGACCCAGTACTTC	CASSLAGAQETQYF
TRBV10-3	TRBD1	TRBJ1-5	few	TGTGCCATCAGAGCAGGGGGAAGCGGTCAGCCCCAGCATTTT	CAIRAGGSGQPQHF
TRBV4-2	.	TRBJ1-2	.	TGTGCCAGCAGCCCCAGACAGACGAACTATGGCTACACCTTC	CASSPRQTNYGYTF
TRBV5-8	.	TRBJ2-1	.	TGTGCCAGCAGCCTCTACAATGAGCAGTTCTTC	CASSLYNEQFF
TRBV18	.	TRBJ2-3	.	TGTGCCAGCTCACCCTACACAGATACGCAGTATTTT	CASSPYTDTQYF
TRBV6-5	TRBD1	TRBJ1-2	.	TGTGCCAGCCTCCGGGACAGGCCTTATGGCTACACCTTC	CASLRDRPYGYTF
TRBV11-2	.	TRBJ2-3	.	TGTGCCAGCAGCTTATGGGGGACTAGCACAGATACGCAGTATTTT	CASSLWGTSTDTQYF
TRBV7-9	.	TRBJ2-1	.	TGTGCCAGCAGCATATCGGCGGGCAGATACAATGAGCAGTTCTTC	CASSISAGRYNEQFF
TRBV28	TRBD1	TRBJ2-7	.	TGTGCCAGCAGTTTCGGGACAGGGAGAGACGAGCAGTACTTC	CASSFGTGRDEQYF